One sample yielded the 11 T cell receptor beta chains listed below, sequenced in a study of T cells in Graves' hyperthyroidism and ophthalmopathy. TCR beta CDR3 sequences were amplified from RNA transcripts. Using the HTBI primer set, a first-round RT-PCR was run on the TCR CDR3. One entry per CDR3 protein, called by TCRdb with MiXCR from the multiplex PCR reads. The sample records about 400,000 distinct CDR3 sequences, roughly an eighth being singletons. Material: blood. These TCRs come from a woman aged 18-29 years with Graves' hyperthyroidism.

This clonotype has ten or more counts. J is TRBJ1-1 and V is TRBV6-5; D is unclear. Germline CDR1 MNHEY, CDR2 SVGAGI. This CDR3 contains 12 residues. Trimming pared 2 bases from V and 4 bases from J, leaving 5 bases between. In nucleotides, the CDR3 is TGTGCCAGCAGTTACGGTCCCACTGAAGCTTTCTTT. Translation gives CASSYGPTEAFF.

The chain links TRBV5-1 to TRBJ2-3; no clear D. With 0 bases removed from V and 1 base from J, the gap between germline ends came to 9 bases. The germline CDR1 and CDR2 sequences are SGHRS and YFSETQ. This CDR3 has 15 residues. The CDR3 DNA follows: TGCGCCAGCAGCTTGGAAGGCGGCGGCACAGATACGCAGTATTTT. Translating gives CASSLEGGGTDTQYF.

This clonotype was counted between two and nine times. The rearrangement links TRBV3-1 to TRBJ1-2; possible D gene TRBD1, 5 bases. The V end lost 2 bases, the J end lost 5 bases, and 9 bases lay between the germline ends. CDR3 length: 13 amino acids. The V gene's germline CDR1 is LGHDT and CDR2 YNNKEL (reference sequence). CDR3 nucleotides: TGTGCCAGCAGCCAATCCGGGGCTTATGGCTACACCTTC. Translation: CASSQSGAYGYTF. Variable domain in full (rest from reference TRBV3-1 and TRBJ1-2): DTAVSQTPKYLVTQMGNDKSIKCEQNLGHDTMYWYKQDSKKFLKIMFSYNNKELIINETVPNRFSPKSPDKAHLNLHINSLELGDSAVYFCASSQSGAYGYTFGSGTRLTVV.

This clonotype was seen just once. V gene TRBV18 combines with J gene TRBJ2-1, with TRBD2 matching over 10 bases. V gave up 2 bases and J gave up 1 base; unmatched junction bases: 5. CDR3 size: 17 residues. In germline, CDR1 is KGHSH, CDR2 LQKENI. Here the CDR3 reads CASSPRASGRSYNEQFF. The CDR3 bases are TGTGCCAGCTCACCAAGGGCTAGCGGGAGATCCTACAATGAGCAGTTCTTC.

In its sample, this clonotype was seen many times. The V and J genes are TRBV20-1 and TRBJ2-7, with D uncertain. Deletions cut 6 bases from V and 0 bases from J, with 12 bases between. The germline V gene has CDR1 DFQATT and CDR2 SNEGSKA (reference sequence). The CDR3 runs 13 residues. CDR3 nucleotides: TGCAGTGCCCCCGGACCAAGCTCCTACGAGCAGTACTTC. This sequence encodes CSAPGPSSYEQYF.

This clonotype has at least ten counts. V gene TRBV15 combines with J gene TRBJ2-3, with 8 bases fitting TRBD1. V was pared by 7 bases and J by 4 bases, with 10 bases of the junction left unmatched. The germline CDR1 and CDR2 sequences are LNHNV and YYDKDF (reference sequence). The CDR3 runs to 15 residues. For the CDR3, the DNA is TGTGCCACCATCCGAGGACAGGGCTCGTCAGATACGCAGTATTTT. As protein: CATIRGQGSSDTQYF.

This clonotype was counted many times. The CDR3 sequence is CASSTSSSGLSYNEQFF. CDR3 sequence (DNA): TGCGCCAGCAGCACATCCTCTAGCGGGCTCTCCTACAATGAGCAGTTCTTC. The chain joins TRBV5-1 to TRBJ2-1, with TRBD2 matching 8 bases. The length of the CDR3 is 17 residues. In germline, CDR1 is SGHRS, CDR2 YFSETQ. V gave up 4 bases and J gave up 0 bases; unmatched junction bases: 9.

This clonotype was recorded at least ten times. CDR3 DNA: TGTGCCAGCAGTTTATCCACCGGGGGGGGGACTGAAGCTTTCTTT. Translating it yields CASSLSTGGGTEAFF. The V and J genes are TRBV28 and TRBJ1-1; tentative D call: TRBD1 (5 bases). There are 15 residues in the CDR3. Looked up from germline, CDR1 is MDHEN and CDR2 is SYDVKM. Trimming took off 1 base at V and 5 bases at J, with 14 bases between the two ends.

The V gene is TRBV4-1, the J gene TRBJ1-5; D is uncertain. The V end was cut by 4 bases, the J end by 0 bases, with 13 bases between. Germline values: CDR1 MGHRA, CDR2 YSYEKL. This CDR3 comprises 16 residues. CDR3: CASSLTSPYSNQPQHF. In DNA, the CDR3 is TGCGCCAGCAGCCTAACTTCGCCCTATAGCAATCAGCCCCAGCATTTT.

This clonotype came up many times. The gene calls are TRBV20-1 and TRBJ1-1, with TRBD1 identical over 11 bases. Looked up from germline, CDR1 is DFQATT and CDR2 is SNEGSKA (reference sequence). The CDR3 contains 16 residues. The V and J ends lost 3 bases and 1 base, in that order; junction bases with no gene match: 7. The CDR3 DNA reads as TGCAGTGCTAGGGGGACAGGGGGACGGGGGAACACTGAAGCTTTCTTT. Encoded protein: CSARGTGGRGNTEAFF.

In this sample, this clonotype turned up many times. This chain joins TRBV6-1 and TRBJ2-7, with D unclear. CDR3 size: 13 residues. V dropped 5 bases and J dropped 3 bases, with 11 bases sitting between them. Germline V gene data show CDR1 as MNHNS and CDR2 as SASEGT. CDR3 in amino acids: CASSFGPHYEQYF. The CDR3 nucleotides read TGTGCCAGCAGTTTCGGGCCCCACTACGAGCAGTACTTC.